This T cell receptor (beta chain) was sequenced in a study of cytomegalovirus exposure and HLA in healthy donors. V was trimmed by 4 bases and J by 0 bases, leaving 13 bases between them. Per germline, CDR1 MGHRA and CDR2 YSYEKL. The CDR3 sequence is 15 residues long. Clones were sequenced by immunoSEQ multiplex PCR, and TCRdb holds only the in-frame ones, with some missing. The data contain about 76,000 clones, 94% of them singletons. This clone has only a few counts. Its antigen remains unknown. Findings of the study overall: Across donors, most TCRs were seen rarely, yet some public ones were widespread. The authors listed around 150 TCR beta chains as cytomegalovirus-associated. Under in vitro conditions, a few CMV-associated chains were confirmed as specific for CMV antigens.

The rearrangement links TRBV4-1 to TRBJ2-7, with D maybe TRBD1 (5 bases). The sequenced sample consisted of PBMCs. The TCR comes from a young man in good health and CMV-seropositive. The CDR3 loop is CASSRVGVDSYEQYF. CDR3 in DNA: TGCGCCAGCAGCCGAGTAGGGGTCGACTCCTACGAGCAGTACTTC.